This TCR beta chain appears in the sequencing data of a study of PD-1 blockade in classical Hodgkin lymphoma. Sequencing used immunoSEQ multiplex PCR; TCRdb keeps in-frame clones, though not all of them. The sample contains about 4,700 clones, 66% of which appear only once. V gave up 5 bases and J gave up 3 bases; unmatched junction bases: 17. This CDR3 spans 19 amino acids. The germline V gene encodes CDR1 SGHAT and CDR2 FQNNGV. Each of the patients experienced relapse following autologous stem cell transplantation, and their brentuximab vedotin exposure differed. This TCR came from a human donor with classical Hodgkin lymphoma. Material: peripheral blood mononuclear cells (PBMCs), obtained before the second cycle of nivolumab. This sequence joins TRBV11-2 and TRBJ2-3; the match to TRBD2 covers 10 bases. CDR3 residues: CASSPFPGLAGEMTDTQYF. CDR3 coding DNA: TGTGCCAGCAGCCCATTCCCGGGCCTAGCGGGAGAAATGACAGATACGCAGTATTTT. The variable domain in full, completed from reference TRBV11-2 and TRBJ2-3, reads EAGVAQSPRYKIIEKRQSVAFWCNPISGHATLYWYQQILGQGPKLLIQFQNNGVVDDSQLPKDRFSAERLKGVDSTLKIQPAKLEDSAVYLCASSPFPGLAGEMTDTQYFGPGTRLTVL.